A single sample gave rise to the 17 T cell receptor beta chains below, sequenced in a study of CD8+ T cells in alopecia areata. Peripheral blood samples and lesional scalp punch biopsies were obtained from alopecia areata patients. Isolated RNA was reverse transcribed into cDNA used as the sequencing template. The table came from immunoSEQ multiplex PCR; TCRdb's copy has only in-frame clones and leaves some out. The repertoire has approximately 13,000 clones, about 50% of them found once; the top ten carry about a tenth. The sample was skin, taken at week 0. All receptors derive from a human donor with alopecia areata.

The V and J genes are TRBV18 and TRBJ1-2; D gene uncertain. This CDR3 has 13 amino acids. With 0 bases removed from V and 8 bases from J, the gap between germline ends came to 10 bases. CDR1 is KGHSH and CDR2 is LQKENI in the germline V gene. CDR3 amino acids: CASSPPTGKGYTF. CDR3 sequence (DNA): TGTGCCAGCTCACCACCGACCGGGAAGGGCTACACCTTC.

The gene calls are TRBV19 and TRBJ2-5; the match to TRBD1 covers 7 bases. Germline V gives CDR1 LNHDA, CDR2 SQIVND (reference sequence). This CDR3 contains 14 residues. Trimming took 5 bases from V and 4 from J; bases not matched to a gene: 7. CDR3 DNA: TGTGCCAGTAGTCCCGGGACAGTCCGAGAGACCCAGTACTTC. Its translation is CASSPGTVRETQYF.

This clone has more than one count but fewer than ten. The genes are TRBV4-1 and TRBJ2-2; D may be TRBD2 (6 bases). CDR3 length: 16 amino acids. The ends were cut back, 1 base at V and 1 base at J, with 10 bases in the middle. CDR1 and CDR2 (germline): MGHRA, YSYEKL. The CDR3 DNA reads as TGCGCCAGCAGCCAAGCAGTGACTAGGAACACCGGGGAGCTGTTTTTT. This sequence encodes CASSQAVTRNTGELFF.

Relative to its sample, this clone is large (0.1 to 1%). A read error may produce the germline difference seen at one junction end. The CDR3 loop is CATSPLLIGYTF. CDR3 in DNA: TGTGCCACCAGCCCCCTCTTGATAGGCTACACCTTC. The gene calls are TRBV14 and TRBJ1-2, with D hard to call. This CDR3 has 12 amino acids. Germline values: CDR1 SGHDN, CDR2 FVKESK.

J is TRBJ2-5 and V is TRBV5-6; TRBD1 matches 7 bases. J was trimmed by 1 base and V by 4 bases; bases with no gene match: 7. The CDR3 loop spans 15 amino acids. The V gene's germline CDR1 is SGHDT and CDR2 YYEEEE. CDR3 DNA: TGTGCCAGCAGCCTGGACAGGACCTTCCAAGAGACCCAGTACTTC. Translation: CASSLDRTFQETQYF. Variable domain in full (rest from reference TRBV5-6 and TRBJ2-5): DAGVTQSPTHLIKTRGQQVTLRCSPKSGHDTVSWYQQALGQGPQFIFQYYEEEERQRGNFPDRFSGHQFPNYSSELNVNALLLGDSALYLCASSLDRTFQETQYFGPGTRLLVL.

The chain couples TRBV29-1 to TRBJ2-3; 8 positions match TRBD2. V shed 2 bases, J shed 2 bases, and the junction held 6 bases outside the gene matches. From germline, CDR1 is SQVTM and CDR2 ANQGSEA. The CDR3 totals 15 residues. This CDR3 is CSVERRGELTDTQYF. The CDR3, as DNA: TGCAGCGTTGAACGGCGGGGGGAACTCACAGATACGCAGTATTTT.

V and J are TRBV29-1 and TRBJ1-3; D ambiguous. Trimming removed 7 bases at V and 3 bases at J, with 10 bases between. The CDR3 spans 12 residues. Germline V gene data show CDR1 as SQVTM and CDR2 as ANQGSEA. The CDR3 here is CSAFLGGNTIYF. In DNA form, the CDR3 reads TGCAGCGCCTTTCTCGGTGGAAACACCATATATTTT.

This clone was counted once. V and J are TRBV5-1 and TRBJ2-1, with TRBD1 matching over 8 bases. Germline V CDR1 and CDR2: SGHRS, YFSETQ. The CDR3 is 15 residues long. The trim removed 3 bases at V and 6 bases at J, leaving 8 bases unmatched. DNA of the CDR3: TGCGCCAGCAGCTACGACAGGGGATCGCTCAATGAGCAGTTCTTC. The encoded protein is CASSYDRGSLNEQFF.

This clone was observed a handful of times. As DNA, the CDR3 is TGTGCCAGCAGCGCAGACGGGACAGGGATTCGCAATGAGCAGTTCTTC. Residues: CASSADGTGIRNEQFF. The V and J genes are TRBV5-4 and TRBJ2-1; 9 bases map to TRBD1. Germline CDR1 SGHNT, CDR2 YYREEE (reference sequence). The CDR3 consists of 16 residues. J was trimmed by 6 bases and V by 4 bases; bases with no gene match: 11.

The chain carries TRBV4-1 and TRBJ2-5; D is uncertain. The germline CDR1 and CDR2 sequences are MGHRA and YSYEKL. CDR3 length: 13 amino acids. The V end was cut by 4 bases, the J end by 5 bases, with 11 bases between. CDR3 sequence: CASSRAAIETQYF. The CDR3 nucleotides read TGCGCCAGCAGCCGGGCAGCGATTGAGACCCAGTACTTC.

The chain links TRBV5-1 to TRBJ1-1; D is unresolved. From germline, CDR1 is SGHRS and CDR2 YFSETQ. V dropped 0 bases and J dropped 0 bases, with 6 bases sitting between them. The CDR3 covers 14 residues. CDR3 sequence: CASSLDGMNTEAFF. The CDR3 bases are TGCGCCAGCAGCTTGGATGGCATGAACACTGAAGCTTTCTTT.

This chain connects TRBV27 to TRBJ1-5; the D gene is possibly TRBD1 (6 bases). Looked up from germline, CDR1 is MNHEY and CDR2 is SMNVEV (reference sequence). Trimming took 9 bases from V and 2 from J, leaving 17 bases between them. The CDR3 has 15 amino acids. CDR3 in DNA: TGTGCCAGTGATATGGGGGGCCGCTGCAATCAGCCCCAGCATTTT. Translating gives CASDMGGRCNQPQHF.

This clone has a handful of counts. CDR3 sequence: CASSLSRTGVTGELFF. As DNA, the CDR3 is TGTGCCAGCAGCTTATCCCGGACAGGGGTGACCGGGGAGCTGTTTTTT. The chain couples TRBV7-2 to TRBJ2-2; 9 bases are a match to TRBD1. The CDR3 loop spans 16 amino acids. Per germline, CDR1 SGHTA and CDR2 FQGNSA. J gave up 5 bases and V 2 bases, and 6 bases lay outside the gene matches.

This sequence joins TRBV11-3 and TRBJ1-1; no clear D gene. Germline V lookup: CDR1 SGHNT, CDR2 YENEEA. Trimming left V 3 bases short and J 4 bases short, with 9 bases between. The CDR3 runs to 13 residues. CDR3 residues: CASSFGMSTEAFF. The CDR3 nucleotides read TGTGCCAGCAGCTTTGGGATGAGCACTGAAGCTTTCTTT.

The CDR3 protein is CASSLHPGQVIYEQYF. As DNA, the CDR3 is TGCGCCAGCAGCTTACATCCGGGACAGGTTATCTACGAGCAGTACTTC. This sequence joins TRBV5-1 and TRBJ2-7; 8 bases fit TRBD1. Trimming cost V 2 bases and J 3 bases; bases outside gene matches: 10. This CDR3 is built from 16 residues. Germline V gives CDR1 SGHRS, CDR2 YFSETQ. The entire variable domain, with the rest obtained from reference TRBV5-1 and TRBJ2-7, is as follows: KAGVTQTPRYLIKTRGQQVTLSCSPISGHRSVSWYQQTPGQGLQFLFEYFSETQRNKGNFPGRFSGRQFSNSRSEMNVSTLELGDSALYLCASSLHPGQVIYEQYFGPGTRLTVT.

This clone turned up a few times. The V gene is TRBV21-1, the J gene TRBJ2-7; the table's D call, TRBD2, was not checked against the DNA. TRBV21-1 is an annotated pseudogene. CDR3 length: 15 amino acids. DNA of the CDR3: TGTGCCAGCAGCAAAGTTCAAGCGTTGCCCTACGAGCAGTACTTC. Its translation is CASSKVQALPYEQYF.

On this clone itself: The junction departs from germline at one end; a sequencing error may be responsible. The CDR3: CASSLVGVGSSYNSPLHF. The CDR3 DNA reads as TGTGCTAGCAGCTTAGTAGGGGTGGGGAGCTCCTATAATTCACCCCTCCACTTT. The chain carries TRBV7-7 and TRBJ1-6; tentatively, D is TRBD1 (5 bases). This CDR3 comprises 18 residues. From germline, CDR1 is SSHAT and CDR2 FNYEAQ (reference sequence).